The 3 T cell receptor beta chains given below trace back to one sample, sequenced in a study of blood T cell repertoires in COVID-19 (dated by TCRdb to between 2020 and 2021). Library preparation used the immunoSEQ multiplex PCR assay. The table comes from immuneACCESS by way of TCRdb, which keeps in-frame sequences with V and J called. Part of the clones is missing from these tables; in studies checked, under half for an unresolved V gene and the rest for unknown reasons. The sample profile shows over 200,000 clones; roughly 80% of them were found once. The ten largest clonotypes hold around 5.1% of the sample. Material: peripheral blood. These receptors were collected from a human donor in a cohort sampled during active COVID-19.

V and J are TRBV4-1 and TRBJ2-7; 7 bases are a match to TRBD2. CDR1 is MGHRA, CDR2 YSYEKL, per germline. V was clipped by 1 base and J by 2 bases; unmatched bases: 5. The CDR3 has 15 amino acids. For the CDR3, the DNA is TGCGCCAGCAGCCAAGCGACGGCGGGGGCCTACGAGCAGTACTTC. Amino acids: CASSQATAGAYEQYF.

The chain uses TRBV24-1 and TRBJ2-5; weak D call: TRBD2 (5 bases). CDR1 and CDR2 (germline): KGHDR, SFDVKD. The CDR3 is 12 residues long. V lost 5 bases and J lost 7, with 10 bases in between. For the CDR3, the DNA is TGTGCCACCAGTGTCACCGCGGGGACCCAGTACTTC. Translating it yields CATSVTAGTQYF.

The CDR3 is CASTSWSQFSYEQYF. The CDR3 DNA reads TGTGCCAGCACCTCCTGGTCACAGTTTTCCTACGAGCAGTACTTC. This chain joins TRBV28 and TRBJ2-7; no firm D call. Germline-derived CDR1 and CDR2 are MDHEN and SYDVKM. Trimming removed 7 bases at V and 1 base at J, with 17 bases between. The CDR3 contains 15 residues.